These 20 T cell receptor beta chains came from one sample sequenced in a study of shared clonotypes between healthy human individuals. Profiled with immunoSEQ multiplex PCR; TCRdb holds only in-frame clones, not every one. The sample has millions of clones; over 85% are singletons. The source material was naive CD4+ T cells sorted from blood. The sample's subset: CD45RA+ positively selected. The receptor set was obtained from a man younger than 35 in good health.

The V call is TRBV7-9, the J call TRBJ1-5; 7 nucleotides align to TRBD1. V shed 3 bases and J 0 bases; nucleotides not matched to a gene: 5. The CDR3 spans 16 residues. Germline V gives CDR1 SEHNR, CDR2 FQNEAQ (reference sequence). CDR3: CASSLGQPFSNQPQHF. The CDR3 coding sequence is TGTGCCAGCAGCTTGGGACAGCCGTTTAGCAATCAGCCCCAGCATTTT.

This chain connects TRBV10-2 to TRBJ2-1, with D perhaps matching TRBD2 (7 bases). Germline V gene sequence: CDR1 WSHSY, CDR2 SAAADI. The CDR3 spans 13 residues. The V and J ends lost 3 bases and 13 bases respectively, with 16 bases between them. For the CDR3, the DNA is TGCGCCAGCAGTGAAGTGCGCGGGGGCCCCCAGTTCTTC. As protein: CASSEVRGGPQFF.

The genes are TRBV11-2 and TRBJ2-3; D ambiguous. This CDR3 is 15 amino acids long. Germline values: CDR1 SGHAT, CDR2 FQNNGV. Trimming stripped 1 base from V and 2 bases from J, with 10 bases between. CDR3 nucleotide sequence: TGTGCCAGCAGCTTAGGGGCTAGGACCACAGATACGCAGTATTTT. This gives the protein CASSLGARTTDTQYF.

The chain employs TRBV27 and TRBJ2-1, with D maybe TRBD1 (5 bases). The CDR3 is made up of 15 amino acids. Germline lookup yields CDR1 MNHEY and CDR2 SMNVEV (reference sequence). V gave up 5 bases and J gave up 0 bases, with 11 bases separating them. The chain's CDR3 is CASSQRQSSYNEQFF. The CDR3 DNA follows: TGTGCCAGCAGTCAACGACAGAGCTCCTACAATGAGCAGTTCTTC.

V and J are TRBV5-1 and TRBJ2-3, with D possibly matching TRBD2 (5 bases). This CDR3 comprises 17 residues. The V gene lost 4 bases and the J gene lost 1 base, with 19 bases spanning the gap. The V gene's germline CDR1 is SGHRS and CDR2 YFSETQ. Here the CDR3 reads CASSPEQAVWGTDTQYF. CDR3 nucleotides: TGCGCCAGCAGCCCGGAGCAAGCGGTGTGGGGCACAGATACGCAGTATTTT.

The chain links TRBV30 to TRBJ2-7; a weak D match, TRBD2 (6 bases). Germline V CDR1 and CDR2: GTSNPN, SVGIG (reference sequence). The length of the CDR3 is 14 residues. V was shortened by 2 bases and J by 5 bases, with 16 bases between the two germline ends. The CDR3 region is CAWSRGGGINEQYF. As DNA, the CDR3 is TGTGCCTGGAGTCGTGGGGGAGGTATCAACGAGCAGTACTTC.

The J gene is TRBJ2-7, the V gene TRBV30; 9 bases map to TRBD1. CDR3 size: 15 residues. The V segment lost 4 bases and the J segment 4 bases; nucleotides outside the gene matches: 11. Germline CDR1 is GTSNPN and CDR2 is SVGIG (reference sequence). CDR3 region: CAWTVTGTGKYEQYF. DNA for the CDR3: TGTGCCTGGACCGTTACCGGGACAGGGAAATACGAGCAGTACTTC.

The gene calls are TRBV4-1 and TRBJ1-5, with unresolved D. CDR1 is MGHRA, CDR2 YSYEKL, per germline. V gave up 0 bases and J gave up 8 bases, with 8 bases separating them. The length of the CDR3 is 13 residues. In DNA, the CDR3 is TGCGCCAGCAGCCAAGATCGCCGGGAGCCCCAGCATTTT. As protein: CASSQDRREPQHF.

The chain uses TRBV6-6 and TRBJ2-7; TRBD2 matches 10 bases. Losses at the gene ends were 6 bases for V and 2 bases for J; bases not matched to a gene: 4. This CDR3 is 14 amino acids long. Germline V gene sequence: CDR1 MNHNY, CDR2 SVGAGI (reference sequence). The CDR3 DNA reads as TGTGCCAGCAGCTACCTAGCGGGAGCCTACGAGCAGTACTTC. This codes for CASSYLAGAYEQYF.

Note on this clone: Germline and junction disagree at one end, which may indicate a read error. V usage is TRBV7-7 and J usage is TRBJ1-3; 9 bases align to TRBD1. CDR3 length: 19 residues. The germline V gene has CDR1 SSHAT and CDR2 FNYEAQ (reference sequence). The DNA for the CDR3 is TGTGCTAGCAGCTTGCGCCGGGGACAGGGAGATTTTTGGGGAAACACCATATATTTT. Protein: CASSLRRGQGDFWGNTIYF.

The CDR3 DNA follows: TGCGCCAGCAGGGACAGGCCCCAAGAGACCCAGTACTTC. Protein sequence: CASRDRPQETQYF. V is TRBV5-1 and J is TRBJ2-5; 7 nucleotides align to TRBD1. V shed 5 bases and J 1 base; nucleotides not matched to a gene: 2. The CDR3 is made up of 13 amino acids. From germline, CDR1 is SGHRS and CDR2 YFSETQ. The variable domain in full, with the rest retrieved from reference TRBV5-1 and TRBJ2-5, is KAGVTQTPRYLIKTRGQQVTLSCSPISGHRSVSWYQQTPGQGLQFLFEYFSETQRNKGNFPGRFSGRQFSNSRSEMNVSTLELGDSALYLCASRDRPQETQYFGPGTRLLVL.

The gene calls are TRBV4-1 and TRBJ1-3, with D tentatively TRBD1 (6 bases). With 4 bases removed from V and 0 bases from J, the gap between germline ends came to 19 bases. The CDR3 has 18 residues. Germline V gene lookup returns CDR1 MGHRA and CDR2 YSYEKL. Here the CDR3 reads CASSRAGDGKSSGNTIYF. CDR3 nucleotides: TGCGCCAGCAGCCGCGCAGGGGACGGGAAGAGCTCTGGAAACACCATATATTTT.

This chain links TRBV19 with TRBJ2-3; TRBD2 aligns across 8 bases. The CDR3 covers 15 residues. Per germline, CDR1 LNHDA and CDR2 SQIVND (reference sequence). V lost 1 base to trimming and J lost 2 bases; unmatched junction nucleotides: 2. CDR3 nucleotide sequence: TGTGCCAGTAGTATAGCGGGAGGGAACACAGATACGCAGTATTTT. Its protein product is CASSIAGGNTDTQYF.

This clone occurred once. The chain uses TRBV30 and TRBJ1-4; D gene uncertain. The CDR3 is 14 amino acids. Germline CDR1 and CDR2: GTSNPN and SVGIG (reference sequence). V lost 4 bases to trimming and J lost 1 base, with 10 bases between them. The CDR3 region has the DNA TGTGCCTGGACTTCATCGGGAACTAATGAAAAACTGTTTTTT. Protein product: CAWTSSGTNEKLFF.

This clone was recorded once. The rearrangement links TRBV6-5 to TRBJ2-7, with D perhaps TRBD1 (6 bases). The CDR3 runs to 13 residues. Trimming shortened V by 2 bases and J by 3 bases, and 8 bases separated the two germline ends. Germline CDR1 reads MNHEY; CDR2 reads SVGAGI. CDR3 sequence: CASSYTQGYEQYF. The CDR3 DNA reads as TGTGCCAGCAGTTACACACAGGGCTACGAGCAGTACTTC.

J is TRBJ2-2 and V is TRBV5-1; 10 nucleotides line up with TRBD2. The ends lost 0 bases at V and 6 bases at J; junction bases unmatched: 2. The germline CDR1 and CDR2 sequences are SGHRS and YFSETQ. The CDR3 is 15 amino acids. CDR3 sequence reads: CASSLEGLAAGELFF. DNA of the CDR3: TGCGCCAGCAGCTTGGAAGGACTAGCGGCCGGGGAGCTGTTTTTT.

On this clone itself: The sample carries other DNA sequences with the same CDR3. V and J are TRBV27 and TRBJ1-1, with D uncertain. Germline lookup yields CDR1 MNHEY and CDR2 SMNVEV (reference sequence). The V end was cut by 0 bases, the J end by 1 base, with 6 bases between. The CDR3 spans 14 residues. The CDR3 sequence is CASSLSTGNTEAFF. CDR3 nucleotide sequence: TGTGCCAGCAGTTTATCTACGGGGAACACTGAAGCTTTCTTT.

This clone was counted once. J is TRBJ2-3 and V is TRBV5-1; perhaps TRBD2 as D (6 bases). V was trimmed by 4 bases and J by 5 bases, leaving 14 bases between them. The CDR3 has 14 amino acids. Germline lookup yields CDR1 SGHRS and CDR2 YFSETQ. CDR3 amino acids: CASSLLSGGDTQYF. DNA of the CDR3: TGCGCCAGCAGCCTCCTTTCCGGGGGAGATACGCAGTATTTT.

This clone appeared a single time. The chain recombines TRBV11-3 with TRBJ2-1; D may correspond to TRBD1 or TRBD2 (5 bases each). Germline CDR1 SGHNT, CDR2 YENEEA. With 4 bases removed from V and 8 bases from J, the gap between germline ends came to 12 bases. The CDR3 is 13 amino acids. CDR3 sequence reads: CASSSGTVHEQFF. In DNA form, the CDR3 reads TGTGCCAGCAGCTCGGGGACGGTACATGAGCAGTTCTTC. The full variable domain, its missing parts supplied by reference TRBV11-3 and TRBJ2-1, is EAGVVQSPRYKIIEKKQPVAFWCNPISGHNTLYWYLQNLGQGPELLIRYENEEAVDDSQLPKDRFSAERLKGVDSTLKIQPAELGDSAVYLCASSSGTVHEQFFGPGTRLTVL.

This chain links TRBV5-1 with TRBJ1-1, with D hard to call. The CDR3 loop spans 14 amino acids. V dropped 4 bases and J dropped 1 base, with 11 bases sitting between them. From germline, CDR1 is SGHRS and CDR2 YFSETQ. DNA for the CDR3: TGCGCCAGCAGCCCCCTGTATCAGAACACTGAAGCTTTCTTT. This encodes CASSPLYQNTEAFF.